This TCR beta chain was found in a study of blood T cells in healthy people across ages. Overall study: Template switching picked up about one barcoded beta molecule for each two T cells. Whole-study findings and limits: Both higher diversity and more naive CD4+ cells marked long-lived donors when set against aged donors. A strong correlation was seen between TCR beta diversity and naive T cell percentage.

A word on this clonotype: Its specificity is not known.

Aged about 6 to 100, donors were systemically healthy Caucasians from Russia. Alongside a J-beta primer mix, a sample-barcoded 5' primer served in a second PCR lasting about 7 to 11 cycles. One entry per CDR3 protein results from TCRdb running MiXCR on the 5' RACE reads. The data show 1.5 million to 2 million distinct CDR3 sequences, about 31% seen once. CDR1 and CDR2 from the germline V gene are SGDLS and YYNGEE. This CDR3 contains 14 residues. The trim removed 0 bases at V and 4 bases at J, leaving 0 bases unmatched. Sequenced sample: blood. The V gene is TRBV9, the J gene TRBJ2-1; 8 bases are a match to TRBD2. The TCR was taken from a woman aged 25-40 years in good health. CDR3 protein: CASSVASGYNEQFF. The CDR3 DNA reads as TGTGCCAGCAGCGTAGCTAGCGGGTACAATGAGCAGTTCTTC.